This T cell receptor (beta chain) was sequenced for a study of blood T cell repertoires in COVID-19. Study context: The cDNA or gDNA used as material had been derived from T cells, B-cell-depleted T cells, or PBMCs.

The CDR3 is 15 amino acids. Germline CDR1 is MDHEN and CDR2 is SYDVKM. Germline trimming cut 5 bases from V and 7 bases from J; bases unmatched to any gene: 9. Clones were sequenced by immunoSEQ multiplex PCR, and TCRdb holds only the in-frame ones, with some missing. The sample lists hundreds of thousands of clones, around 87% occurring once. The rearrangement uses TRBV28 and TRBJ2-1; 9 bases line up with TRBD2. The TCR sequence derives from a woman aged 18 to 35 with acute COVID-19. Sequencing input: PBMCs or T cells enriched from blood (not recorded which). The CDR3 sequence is CASSELAGLMNEQFF. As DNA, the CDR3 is TGTGCCAGCAGTGAACTAGCGGGCCTTATGAATGAGCAGTTCTTC.